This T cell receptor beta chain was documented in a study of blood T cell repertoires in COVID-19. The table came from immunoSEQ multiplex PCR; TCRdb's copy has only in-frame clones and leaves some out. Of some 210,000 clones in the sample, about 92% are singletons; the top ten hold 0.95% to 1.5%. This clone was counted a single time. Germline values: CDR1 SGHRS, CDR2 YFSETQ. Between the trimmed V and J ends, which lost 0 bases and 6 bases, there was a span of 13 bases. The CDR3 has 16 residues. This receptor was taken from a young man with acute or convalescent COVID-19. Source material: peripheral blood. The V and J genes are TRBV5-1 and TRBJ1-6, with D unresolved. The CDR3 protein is CASSLGDEESNSPLHF. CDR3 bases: TGCGCCAGCAGCTTGGGAGACGAGGAGAGTAATTCACCCCTCCACTTT.